This T cell receptor beta chain was captured in a study of shared clonotypes between healthy human individuals. Overall study findings and caveats: Represented genetic and exposure-history diversity was restricted by having few donors. Some clonotypes were shared by all four sorted-subset donors, while others were not shared. The non-shared ones had lower generation probabilities than the shared ones. Compared with memory subsets, naive subsets generally had larger estimated richness.

This clone was found once. What it binds is not known. Clones were sequenced by immunoSEQ multiplex PCR, and TCRdb holds only the in-frame ones, with some missing. The repertoire includes a few million clones, about 90% of them detected once, and 0.3% to 0.45% sits in the top ten. Material: naive CD4+ T cells from PBMCs. Subset described: CD45RA+ positively selected. The receptor was isolated from a young man in good health. Some clones in this sample may be carry-over from other donors' samples.

The DNA for the CDR3 is TGCGCCAGCAGCTCCACTAGCGGGGGCACAGATACGCAGTATTTT. This sequence encodes CASSSTSGGTDTQYF. V is TRBV5-1 and J is TRBJ2-3, with TRBD2 matching over 10 bases. CDR1 and CDR2 (germline): SGHRS, YFSETQ. The CDR3 sequence is 15 residues long. J was trimmed by 1 base and V by 3 bases; bases with no gene match: 2.